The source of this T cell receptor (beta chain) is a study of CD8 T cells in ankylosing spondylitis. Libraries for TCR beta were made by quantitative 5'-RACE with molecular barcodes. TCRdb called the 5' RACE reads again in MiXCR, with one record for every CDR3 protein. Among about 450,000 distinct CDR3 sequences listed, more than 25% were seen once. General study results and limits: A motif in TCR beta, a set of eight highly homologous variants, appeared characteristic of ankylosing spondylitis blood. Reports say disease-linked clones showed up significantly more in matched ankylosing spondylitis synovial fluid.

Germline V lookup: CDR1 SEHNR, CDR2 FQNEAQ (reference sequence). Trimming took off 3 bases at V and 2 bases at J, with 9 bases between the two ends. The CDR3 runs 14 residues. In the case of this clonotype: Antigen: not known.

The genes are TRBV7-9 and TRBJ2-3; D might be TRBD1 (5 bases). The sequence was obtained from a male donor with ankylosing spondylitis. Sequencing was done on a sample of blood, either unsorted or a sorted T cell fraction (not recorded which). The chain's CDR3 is CASSFSGLTDTQYF. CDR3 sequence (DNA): TGTGCCAGCAGCTTTTCAGGGCTCACAGATACGCAGTATTTT.